The 7 T cell receptor beta chains below were found in one sample sequenced in a study of blood T cell repertoires in COVID-19. This table comes from immunoSEQ multiplex PCR, and its TCRdb copy is limited to in-frame clones, with some not included. The table records over 400,000 clones, about nine tenths of them present only once. The sequenced material came from peripheral blood. These receptors all come from a woman in her thirties with active or convalescent COVID-19.

In its sample, this clone was seen a few times. The J gene is TRBJ2-1, the V gene TRBV5-1; TRBD2 matches 14 bases. Germline assignment: CDR1 SGHRS and CDR2 YFSETQ. The V gene end was trimmed by 4 bases and the J gene end by 9 bases; junction bases not matched to a gene: 6. This CDR3 contains 15 residues. The CDR3 loop is CASSLTSGGALEQFF. DNA for the CDR3: TGCGCCAGCAGCCTGACTAGCGGGGGGGCCCTTGAGCAGTTCTTC. Variable domain in full (rest from reference TRBV5-1 and TRBJ2-1): KAGVTQTPRYLIKTRGQQVTLSCSPISGHRSVSWYQQTPGQGLQFLFEYFSETQRNKGNFPGRFSGRQFSNSRSEMNVSTLELGDSALYLCASSLTSGGALEQFFGPGTRLTVL.

The chain is built from TRBV14 and TRBJ1-1, with unresolved D. Per the germline V gene, CDR1 is SGHDN and CDR2 is FVKESK. CDR3 length: 15 residues. V lost 3 bases and J lost 1, with 12 bases in between. The DNA for the CDR3 is TGTGCCAGCAGCCACTGGGCAGGCTCGAACACTGAAGCTTTCTTT. Translating gives CASSHWAGSNTEAFF.

V is TRBV2 and J is TRBJ2-7; 7 positions match TRBD1. The CDR3 runs 15 residues. CDR1 and CDR2 from the germline V gene are SNHLY and FYNNEI. The trim removed 7 bases at V and 4 bases at J, leaving 13 bases unmatched. CDR3 region: CASKVETGEGYEQYF. CDR3 nucleotide sequence: TGTGCCAGCAAGGTGGAAACAGGGGAAGGTTACGAGCAGTACTTC.

V and J are TRBV5-1 and TRBJ2-1; TRBD2 matches 10 bases. V lost 0 bases, J lost 9 bases, and 3 bases stayed unmatched. Germline V CDR1 and CDR2: SGHRS, YFSETQ. The CDR3 loop spans 14 amino acids. As DNA, the CDR3 is TGCGCCAGCAGCTTGGCTAGCGGGAGCGGTGAGCAGTTCTTC. Its protein product is CASSLASGSGEQFF.

The V and J genes are TRBV10-3 and TRBJ2-3; 10 positions match TRBD2. There are 18 residues in the CDR3. Germline V gene data show CDR1 as ENHRY and CDR2 as SYGVKD. The junction had 18 bases not matched to a gene; V was cut back by 6 bases and J by 6 bases. DNA for the CDR3: TGTGCCATCAGAGGGACGCTATTCAGCGGGGGGGCATTTGATACGCAGTATTTT. Amino acids: CAIRGTLFSGGAFDTQYF.

The rearrangement uses TRBV18 and TRBJ2-1; TRBD1 aligns across 7 bases. This CDR3 has 17 residues. V gave up 3 bases and J gave up 0 bases; unmatched junction bases: 8. Germline V lookup: CDR1 KGHSH, CDR2 LQKENI. This chain's CDR3 is CASSPRTGDRSYNEQFF. The CDR3 DNA sequence: TGTGCCAGCTCACCTCGAACAGGGGATCGCTCCTACAATGAGCAGTTCTTC.

V and J are TRBV5-8 and TRBJ2-3, with a tentative D call TRBD2 (6 bases). The germline gives CDR1 SGHTS, CDR2 YDEGEE. Between the trimmed V and J ends, which lost 4 bases and 5 bases, there was a span of 14 bases. The CDR3 has 14 residues. The CDR3 nucleotides read TGTGCCAGCAGCCCCTTTAGCGGCCGAGATACGCAGTATTTT. Translation: CASSPFSGRDTQYF.